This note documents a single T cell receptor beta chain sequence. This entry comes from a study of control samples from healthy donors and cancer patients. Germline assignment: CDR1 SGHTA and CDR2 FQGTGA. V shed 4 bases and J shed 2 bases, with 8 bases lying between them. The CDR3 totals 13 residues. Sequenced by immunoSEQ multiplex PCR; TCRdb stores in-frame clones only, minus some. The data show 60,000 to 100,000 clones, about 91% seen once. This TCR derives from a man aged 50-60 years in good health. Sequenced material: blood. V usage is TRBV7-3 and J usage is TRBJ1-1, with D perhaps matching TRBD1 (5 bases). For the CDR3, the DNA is TGTGCCAGCAGCTCGGACACCAACACTGAAGCTTTCTTT. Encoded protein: CASSSDTNTEAFF.